These 20 T cell receptor beta chains originate from one sample sequenced in a study of glioma-infiltrating T cells (dated by TCRdb to 2016 to 2017). TCRdb records Illumina MiSeq as the sequencer. The iRepertoire nested amplicon-rescue multiplex PCR (arm-PCR) platform was used to amplify TCR alpha and beta CDR3 regions from RNA. The public reads were run again by TCRdb, first through fastp at Q25 and then through MiXCR, and only productive beta chains were kept. CDR3 protein duplicates are merged, each entry listing the most common genes and DNA. This sample gives 110,000 or so distinct CDR3 sequences in total; around a quarter of them show up just once. The ten largest clonotypes hold 35% of the sample. Input material: glioma tissue, nonneoplastic brain tissue, or PBMCs (not recorded which). Receptor source: a human donor with low-grade glioma or glioblastoma, undergoing nonglioma brain surgery, or in good health (not recorded which).

This clonotype came up many times. The J gene is TRBJ1-6, the V gene TRBV3-1; 7 bases are shared with TRBD1. V trimming: 6 bases; J trimming: 1 base; junction bases outside the gene matches: 3. CDR3 length: 15 residues. Germline lookup yields CDR1 LGHDT and CDR2 YNNKEL (reference sequence). CDR3 sequence (DNA): TGTGCCAGCAGGACGGACAGGTCCTATAATTCACCCCTCCACTTT. Its translation: CASRTDRSYNSPLHF.

The genes are TRBV5-8 and TRBJ1-2, with a possible D match to TRBD1 (6 bases). Germline V lookup: CDR1 SGHTS, CDR2 YDEGEE. This CDR3 region has 17 residues. V dropped 4 bases and J dropped 6 bases, with 25 bases sitting between them. This CDR3 reads CASSLSRGAGLRDGYTF. Written as DNA, the CDR3 is TGTGCCAGCAGCCTCTCTAGGGGGGCCGGCTTACGAGATGGCTACACCTTC.

This clonotype has at least ten counts. The chain links TRBV7-9 to TRBJ2-7, with D hard to call. The CDR3 extends over 13 amino acids. Germline CDR1 reads SEHNR; CDR2 reads FQNEAQ (reference sequence). With 1 base removed from V and 3 bases from J, the gap between germline ends came to 7 bases. The CDR3 DNA reads TGTGCCAGCAGCTTAGTCAAGGGCTACGAGCAGTACTTC. Protein product: CASSLVKGYEQYF.

This clonotype was observed at least ten times. The chain is built from TRBV7-2 and TRBJ1-3, with D unresolved. The germline V gene has CDR1 SGHTA and CDR2 FQGNSA. V lost 5 bases and J 0 bases, leaving 11 bases between the germline ends. The CDR3 is 15 amino acids. The CDR3 coding sequence is TGTGCCAGCAGCATGAGCAAGACCTCTGGAAACACCATATATTTT. Amino acids: CASSMSKTSGNTIYF.

This clonotype was recorded at least ten times. The chain links TRBV7-6 to TRBJ2-5; weak D call: TRBD2 (5 bases). V gave up 0 bases and J gave up 4 bases, with 9 bases separating them. CDR3 length: 14 amino acids. Germline CDR1 and CDR2: SGHVS and FNYEAQ. The CDR3 DNA reads TGTGCCAGCAGCTTAGCTGGGGAGCGAGAGACCCAGTACTTC. As protein: CASSLAGERETQYF.

In its sample, this clonotype was seen many times. The rearrangement joins TRBV2 to TRBJ1-1; D gene ambiguous. The V end was cut by 5 bases, the J end by 7 bases, with 8 bases between. The CDR3 length is 11 residues. Germline V CDR1 and CDR2: SNHLY, FYNNEI. DNA of the CDR3: TGTGCCAGCAGTACCAGCGTTGAAGCTTTCTTT. This translates into CASSTSVEAFF.

At least ten counts were recorded for this clonotype. CDR3 bases: TGTGCCAGCAGCTTAGGTGGAGATGAAAAACTGTTTTTT. Translation gives CASSLGGDEKLFF. V usage is TRBV7-8 and J usage is TRBJ1-4; no clear D. Trimming left V 1 base short and J 6 bases short, with 6 bases between. This CDR3 spans 13 amino acids. Looked up from germline, CDR1 is SGHVS and CDR2 is FQNEAQ.

Comment on this clonotype: A much larger clone is a single base away; this may be a read error. The V and J genes are TRBV7-3 and TRBJ2-1; D is tentatively TRBD1 or TRBD2 (7 bases each). This CDR3 has 13 residues. The germline V gene encodes CDR1 SGHTA and CDR2 FQGTGA. The CDR3 DNA follows: TGTGCCAGCAGTCCTTACCAGGGGGAGGGCCTGGCCTTC. Amino acids: CASSPYQGEGLAF.

The chain uses TRBV6-2 or TRBV6-3 and TRBJ1-5, with 9 bases lining up with TRBD1. Per the germline V gene, CDR1 is MNHEY and CDR2 is SVGEGT. The CDR3 extends over 17 amino acids. V dropped 7 bases and J dropped 1; count of bases not matched to a gene: 11. The CDR3: CASTHNRGQHSNQPQHF. The CDR3 DNA is TGTGCCAGCACCCACAACAGGGGGCAACACAGCAATCAGCCCCAGCATTTT.

This clonotype was detected many times. This chain connects TRBV7-2 to TRBJ2-3, with no clear D. This CDR3 contains 12 residues. Germline V gives CDR1 SGHTA, CDR2 FQGNSA. Trimming cost V 1 base and J 2 bases, with 1 base left between them. CDR3 amino acids: CASSLDTDTQYF. The DNA of the CDR3 is TGTGCCAGCAGCTTAGACACAGATACGCAGTATTTT.

V is TRBV30 and J is TRBJ2-1; TRBD1 agrees at 10 bases. The CDR3 contains 13 residues. Germline CDR1 and CDR2: GTSNPN and SVGIG (reference sequence). The trim removed 8 bases at V and 6 bases at J, leaving 7 bases unmatched. The CDR3 DNA sequence: TGTGCCGCGACCGGGACAGGGGCCAATGAGCAGTTCTTC. It yields the protein CAATGTGANEQFF.

This clonotype was seen at least ten times. The gene calls are TRBV20-1 and TRBJ2-1; D unclear. The germline V gene has CDR1 DFQATT and CDR2 SNEGSKA (reference sequence). This CDR3 comprises 10 residues. The V and J ends lost 5 bases and 4 bases respectively, with 3 bases between them. CDR3 residues: CSAEYNEQFF. The CDR3 DNA sequence: TGCAGTGCTGAATACAATGAGCAGTTCTTC.

Details on this clonotype: A much larger clonotype is one base distant, so this may be a read error. The genes are TRBV7-6 and TRBJ2-1; D gene unclear. Germline loops: CDR1 SGHVS, CDR2 FNYEAQ. Trimming took off 6 bases at V and 6 bases at J, with 9 bases between the two ends. CDR3 length: 12 amino acids. The CDR3: CASRLIPNEQFF. Written as DNA, the CDR3 is TGTGCCAGCAGGTTAATTCCCAATGAGCAGTTCTTC.

This clonotype was detected many times. The chain combines TRBV20-1 with TRBJ1-5; D is ambiguous. The germline CDR1 and CDR2 sequences are DFQATT and SNEGSKA (reference sequence). The CDR3 covers 13 residues. V was pared by 0 bases and J by 2 bases, with 5 bases between. In nucleotides, the CDR3 is TGCAGTGCTAGAGACAGGCGCAATCAGCCCCAGCATTTT. Translated: CSARDRRNQPQHF.

CDR3 loop: CASSYVSLGTAQDTQYF. The CDR3 nucleotides read TGTGCCAGCAGTTACGTATCGCTCGGGACAGCTCAAGATACGCAGTATTTT. This chain uses TRBV6-5 with TRBJ2-3, with 7 bases fitting TRBD1. CDR1 and CDR2 (germline): MNHEY, SVGAGI. The CDR3 is 17 amino acids. V trimming: 2 bases; J trimming: 5 bases; junction bases outside the gene matches: 13.

At least ten counts were recorded for this clonotype. The chain carries TRBV6-4 and TRBJ1-1; maybe TRBD1 (5 bases). The germline gives CDR1 MRHNA, CDR2 SNTAGT. With 3 bases removed from V and 4 bases from J, the gap between germline ends came to 9 bases. CDR3 length: 13 amino acids. In DNA form, the CDR3 reads TGTGCCAGCAGTGAAGGCAGGGCCACTGAAGCTTTCTTT. It yields the protein CASSEGRATEAFF.

This clonotype was detected many times. J is TRBJ2-5 and V is TRBV5-1; TRBD1 agrees at 9 bases. The CDR3 contains 15 residues. V was clipped by 0 bases and J by 4 bases; unmatched bases: 4. Germline V gene data show CDR1 as SGHRS and CDR2 as YFSETQ. In DNA form, the CDR3 reads TGCGCCAGCAGCTTGGTACAGGGGGCCAGAGAGACCCAGTACTTC. This translates into CASSLVQGARETQYF.

This clonotype showed up just a few times. This chain uses TRBV14 with TRBJ2-1; D is possibly TRBD1 or TRBD2 (6 bases each). Between the trimmed V and J ends, which lost 0 bases and 8 bases, there was a span of 17 bases. CDR1 and CDR2 from the germline V gene are SGHDN and FVKESK. The CDR3 totals 16 residues. CDR3: CASSQELGSGEDEQFF. CDR3 bases: TGTGCCAGCAGCCAAGAACTCGGGTCAGGGGAGGATGAGCAGTTCTTC. The full variable domain, completed using reference TRBV14 and TRBJ2-1, is EAGVTQFPSHSVIEKGQTVTLRCDPISGHDNLYWYRRVMGKEIKFLLHFVKESKQDESGMPNNRFLAERTGGTYSTLKVQPAELEDSGVYFCASSQELGSGEDEQFFGPGTRLTVL.

This clonotype was seen many times. This sequence joins TRBV5-1 and TRBJ2-7, with 8 positions matching TRBD1. CDR1 and CDR2 (germline): SGHRS, YFSETQ. The CDR3 is 16 residues long. The V gene end was trimmed by 2 bases and the J gene end by 4 bases; junction bases not matched to a gene: 11. CDR3 coding DNA: TGCGCCAGCAGCTTACCGGGACAGGAGTTGGAGTACGAGCAGTACTTC. It codes for CASSLPGQELEYEQYF.

This clonotype appeared many times. J is TRBJ2-2 and V is TRBV20-1; D is ambiguous. Trimming took 6 bases from V and 5 from J, leaving 16 bases between them. CDR1 is DFQATT and CDR2 is SNEGSKA in the germline V gene (reference sequence). This CDR3 spans 14 amino acids. The CDR3 bases are TGCAGTGCCCCGTGGGCCGGCGAGACCGGGGAGCTGTTTTTT. Translating it yields CSAPWAGETGELFF.